This TCR beta chain was documented in a study of blood T cell repertoires in COVID-19. Looking at the study overall: Nucleic acid was either cDNA or gDNA, and it came from T cells, B-cell-depleted T cells, or PBMCs.

Generated by immunoSEQ multiplex PCR, the TCRdb table keeps only in-frame clones and is missing some. The data contain some 330,000 clones, 75% to 90% of them singletons. CDR3 length: 16 amino acids. Unmatched junction bases numbered 8, after V lost 5 bases and J lost 5 bases. CDR1 is SGHVS and CDR2 is FNYEAQ in the germline V gene. Enrollees, about 18 to 95 years old, lived in 24 US areas. This chain links TRBV7-6 with TRBJ2-2, with 10 bases aligning to TRBD1. This clonotype was obtained from a woman aged 45-59 years who had recovered from COVID-19. Material: PBMCs or T cells enriched from blood (not recorded which). The CDR3 region has the DNA TGTGCCAGCAGCCCGACAGGGGGCGTCGGTACCGGGGAGCTGTTTTTT. Translated, it gives CASSPTGGVGTGELFF.